Listed here are 23 T cell receptor beta chains from one sample, sequenced in a study of blood T cell repertoires in COVID-19 (dated by TCRdb to 2019 to 2021). Library preparation employed the immunoSEQ multiplex PCR assay. Not all clones reach the TCRdb copy of this immuneACCESS table, which keeps in-frame sequences only. Checked studies attribute under half of the gap to unresolved V genes and leave the rest unexplained. The sample has some 110,000 clones on record, roughly 82% of them singletons. Roughly 5.4% of the sample belongs to the ten largest clones. The sample consisted of peripheral blood. The receptors here all came from a human donor in a cohort sampled during active COVID-19.

The rearrangement uses TRBV6-6 and TRBJ1-3, with a possible D match to TRBD1 (6 bases). With 5 bases removed from V and 0 bases from J, the gap between germline ends came to 11 bases. This CDR3 is built from 15 residues. Germline loops: CDR1 MNHNY, CDR2 SVGAGI (reference sequence). The CDR3: CASSTRDTSGNTIYF. CDR3 DNA sequence: TGTGCCAGCAGTACCAGGGACACCTCTGGAAACACCATATATTTT.

The V and J genes are TRBV3-1 (or the pseudogene TRBV3-2) and TRBJ2-1; 7 nucleotides line up with TRBD1. The junction had 13 bases not matched to a gene; V was cut back by 0 bases and J by 2 bases. The CDR3 is 19 residues long. Germline CDR1 reads LGHDT; CDR2 reads YNNKEL (reference sequence). CDR3 residues: CASSQERVFRGSPYNEQFF. For the CDR3, the DNA is TGTGCCAGCAGCCAAGAAAGGGTTTTCAGGGGGAGTCCCTACAATGAGCAGTTCTTC.

This clone was found a few times. The rearrangement uses TRBV28 and TRBJ1-5; 7 bases line up with TRBD1. This CDR3 has 14 amino acids. V shed 11 bases, J shed 2 bases, and the junction held 9 bases outside the gene matches. The germline V gene has CDR1 MDHEN and CDR2 SYDVKM. CDR3 DNA sequence: TGTGCCGTAACAGGGGCGGGCGGCAATCAGCCCCAGCATTTT. Its protein product is CAVTGAGGNQPQHF.

This clone occurred a few times. The genes are TRBV24-1 and TRBJ2-7; the D gene is possibly TRBD1 (6 bases). The ends were cut back, 1 base at V and 3 bases at J, with 12 bases in the middle. CDR1 KGHDR and CDR2 SFDVKD come from the germline V gene. There are 15 residues in the CDR3. CDR3 nucleotide sequence: TGTGCCACCAGTGATTTAAGTCAGGGGATCTACGAGCAGTACTTC. It codes for CATSDLSQGIYEQYF.

V gene TRBV11-3 combines with J gene TRBJ2-5; TRBD2 agrees at 12 bases. In germline, CDR1 is SGHNT, CDR2 YENEEA. The V and J ends lost 1 base and 7 bases, in that order; junction bases with no gene match: 10. This CDR3 has 17 residues. Written as DNA, the CDR3 is TGTGCCAGCAGCTTAGTCCGAGGACTAGCGGGAAGAGGGACCCAGTACTTC. Residues: CASSLVRGLAGRGTQYF.

This clone has more than one count but fewer than ten. The chain recombines TRBV19 with TRBJ1-2, with D possibly being TRBD1 (5 bases). The CDR3 totals 12 residues. V lost 4 bases and J 7 bases, leaving 10 bases between the germline ends. In germline, CDR1 is LNHDA, CDR2 SQIVND (reference sequence). This CDR3 is CASSTGTSGYTF. As DNA, the CDR3 is TGTGCCAGTAGTACCGGGACTTCTGGCTACACCTTC.

This clone was seen more than once but under ten times. The gene calls are TRBV6-5 and TRBJ2-7; D might be TRBD2 (5 bases). V was clipped by 5 bases and J by 2 bases, with 16 bases between them. The CDR3 loop spans 15 amino acids. The V gene's germline CDR1 is MNHEY and CDR2 SVGAGI. The CDR3 here is CASSQYSTGTYEQYF. The CDR3 nucleotides read TGTGCCAGCAGTCAGTACAGTACGGGAACCTACGAGCAGTACTTC.

The chain joins TRBV5-8 to TRBJ1-5, with 9 bases matching TRBD1. V gave up 1 base and J gave up 5 bases; unmatched junction bases: 4. CDR1 SGHTS and CDR2 YDEGEE come from the germline V gene. This CDR3 has 15 residues. The CDR3 reads CASSLSGQGHQPQHF. In DNA, the CDR3 is TGTGCCAGCAGCTTGTCGGGACAGGGTCATCAGCCCCAGCATTTT.

CDR3: CATSAAGVTFF. CDR3 bases: TGTGCCACCAGTGCAGCGGGAGTTACGTTCTTC. The J gene is TRBJ2-1, the V gene TRBV24-1; 8 bases line up with TRBD2. CDR3 size: 11 residues. V shed 5 bases, J shed 15 bases, and the junction held 5 bases outside the gene matches. The germline V gene encodes CDR1 KGHDR and CDR2 SFDVKD.

The chain employs TRBV30 and TRBJ2-5, with TRBD2 matching 12 bases. With V trimmed by 1 base and J by 1 base, 7 bases remained unmatched. The length of the CDR3 is 17 residues. The germline V gene has CDR1 GTSNPN and CDR2 SVGIG (reference sequence). The CDR3 bases are TGTGCCTGGAGTGCGGGGGCTAGCGGGAGGGCCCAAGAGACCCAGTACTTC. This gives the protein CAWSAGASGRAQETQYF.

The gene calls are TRBV3-1 (or the pseudogene TRBV3-2) and TRBJ2-1; D unclear. V was trimmed by 1 base and J by 2 bases, leaving 12 bases between them. Germline V gene sequence: CDR1 LGHDT, CDR2 YNNKEL (reference sequence). This CDR3 is built from 16 residues. The CDR3 is CASSQGPSPAYNEQFF. CDR3 DNA sequence: TGTGCCAGCAGCCAAGGTCCTAGTCCCGCCTACAATGAGCAGTTCTTC.

The chain has TRBV19 and TRBJ2-7; 9 nucleotides line up with TRBD1. This CDR3 has 13 amino acids. CDR1 and CDR2 from the germline V gene are LNHDA and SQIVND (reference sequence). J gave up 6 bases and V 6 bases, and 6 bases lay outside the gene matches. CDR3 DNA sequence: TGTGCCAGTAGAGAGGGACAGGGAAGCGAGCAGTACTTC. Encoded protein: CASREGQGSEQYF.

In its sample, this clone was seen once. The chain joins TRBV29-1 to TRBJ2-1, with D uncertain. Germline V lookup: CDR1 SQVTM, CDR2 ANQGSEA. The CDR3 consists of 11 residues. The germline V and J ends were trimmed by 5 bases and 10 bases, with 12 bases remaining between them. CDR3 amino acids: CSVLLELEQFF. The CDR3 nucleotides read TGCAGCGTTTTATTAGAGTTAGAGCAGTTCTTC.

The chain is built from TRBV7-9 and TRBJ1-3; D gene uncertain. Looked up from germline, CDR1 is SEHNR and CDR2 is FQNEAQ (reference sequence). CDR3 length: 16 residues. V was trimmed by 11 bases and J by 6 bases, leaving 26 bases between them. CDR3 protein: CAYIRGLTPRKNTIYF. The CDR3 DNA sequence: TGTGCCTATATCAGAGGACTGACCCCTCGTAAAAACACCATATATTTT. Full variable domain (remainder filled in from reference TRBV7-9 and TRBJ1-3): DTGVSQNPRHKITKRGQNVTFRCDPISEHNRLYWYRQTLGQGPEFLTYFQNEAQLEKSRLLSDRFSAERPKGSFSTLEIQRTEQGDSAMYLCAYIRGLTPRKNTIYFGEGSWLTVV.

The chain couples TRBV4-1 to TRBJ1-2; 10 bases are a match to TRBD1. CDR1 and CDR2 from the germline V gene are MGHRA and YSYEKL. After removal of 2 bases from V and 8 bases from J, the junction contained 8 bases not matched to a gene. The CDR3 is 15 amino acids. In DNA form, the CDR3 reads TGCGCCAGCAGCCAACAGGGACAGGGGTTAGGGGGCTACACCTTC. It codes for CASSQQGQGLGGYTF.

Note on this clone: A much larger clone sits a single nucleotide away, making a read error possible. The same CDR3 arises from other DNA sequences in this sample as well. The chain recombines TRBV18 with TRBJ2-7; the match to TRBD2 covers 13 bases. The CDR3 is 17 residues long. CDR1 KGHSH and CDR2 LQKENI come from the germline V gene. The CDR3 reads CASFAGLAGPSSYEQYF. The CDR3 DNA sequence: TGTGCCAGCTTTGCGGGACTAGCGGGACCGAGCTCCTACGAGCAGTATTTC.

The chain uses TRBV5-1 and TRBJ2-3, with 9 positions matching TRBD1. Germline CDR1 reads SGHRS; CDR2 reads YFSETQ. Trimming cost V 3 bases and J 3 bases; bases outside gene matches: 5. The CDR3 is 15 residues long. The CDR3 is CASSSRTGATDTQYF. The DNA of the CDR3 is TGCGCCAGCAGCTCCCGGACAGGGGCAACAGATACGCAGTATTTT.

In this sample, this clone turned up a few times. The rearrangement joins TRBV11-1 to TRBJ1-6; 8 bases agree with TRBD1. The CDR3 length is 14 residues. V shed 5 bases and J 5 bases; nucleotides not matched to a gene: 2. CDR1 and CDR2 from the germline V gene are SGHAT and FQDESV (reference sequence). The CDR3 bases are TGTGCCAGCAGCCGGACAGGGAATAATTCACCCCTCCACTTT. Translation gives CASSRTGNNSPLHF.

This rearrangement joins TRBV6-5 to TRBJ1-2; unclear D gene. V was pared by 0 bases and J by 2 bases, with 13 bases between. CDR1 is MNHEY, CDR2 SVGAGI, per germline. The CDR3 loop spans 16 amino acids. The CDR3 is CASSYSIAGKNYGYTF. The DNA for the CDR3 is TGTGCCAGCAGTTACTCAATCGCGGGAAAGAACTATGGCTACACCTTC.

The rearrangement joins TRBV30 to TRBJ2-1, with TRBD1 as a possible D gene (6 bases). With 3 bases removed from V and 4 bases from J, the gap between germline ends came to 13 bases. CDR1 is GTSNPN, CDR2 SVGIG, per germline (reference sequence). This CDR3 spans 14 amino acids. DNA of the CDR3: TGTGCCTGGAGGACAGGAACACCTTACAATGAGCAGTTCTTC. This translates into CAWRTGTPYNEQFF.

V is TRBV28 and J is TRBJ2-7; D possibly corresponds to TRBD2 (6 bases). Germline CDR1 is MDHEN and CDR2 is SYDVKM. The V end was cut by 4 bases, the J end by 2 bases, with 21 bases between. This CDR3 has 17 amino acids. The CDR3 coding sequence is TGTGCCAGCAGTTCTCGCGGGACCTGGGGAGTCACCTACGAGCAGTACTTC. Translated, it gives CASSSRGTWGVTYEQYF.

This chain joins TRBV3-1 (or the pseudogene TRBV3-2) and TRBJ2-7, with TRBD2 as a possible D gene (6 bases). The V and J ends lost 5 bases and 0 bases respectively, with 20 bases between them. This CDR3 spans 17 amino acids. Germline lookup yields CDR1 LGHDT and CDR2 YNNKEL (reference sequence). This CDR3 reads CASSWRRGTFSSYEQYF. The CDR3 bases are TGTGCCAGCAGCTGGAGACGAGGGACTTTTAGCTCCTACGAGCAGTACTTC.

This chain uses TRBV9 with TRBJ2-2; 12 nucleotides line up with TRBD1. CDR1 is SGDLS, CDR2 YYNGEE, per germline. Trimming cost V 4 bases and J 1 base; bases outside gene matches: 11. This CDR3 is 19 amino acids long. CDR3: CASSLTGTGGSMNTGELFF. The CDR3 region has the DNA TGTGCCAGCAGCCTTACTGGGACAGGGGGCTCGATGAACACCGGGGAGCTGTTTTTT. The complete variable domain, with remaining parts taken from reference TRBV9 and TRBJ2-2, reads DSGVTQTPKHLITATGQRVTLRCSPRSGDLSVYWYQQSLDQGLQFLIQYYNGEERAKGNILERFSAQQFPDLHSELNLSSLELGDSALYFCASSLTGTGGSMNTGELFFGEGSRLTVL.